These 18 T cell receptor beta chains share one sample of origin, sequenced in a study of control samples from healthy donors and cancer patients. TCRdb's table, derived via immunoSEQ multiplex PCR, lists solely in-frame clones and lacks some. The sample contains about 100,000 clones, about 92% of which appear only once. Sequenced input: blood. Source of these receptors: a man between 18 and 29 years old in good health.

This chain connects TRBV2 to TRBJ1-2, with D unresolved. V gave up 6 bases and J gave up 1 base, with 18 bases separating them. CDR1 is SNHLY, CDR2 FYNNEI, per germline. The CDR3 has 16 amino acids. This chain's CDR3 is CASRRVLRTDNYGYTF. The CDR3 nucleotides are TGTGCCAGCAGGAGGGTGCTTAGGACGGATAACTATGGCTACACCTTC. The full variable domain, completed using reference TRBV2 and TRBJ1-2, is EPEVTQTPSHQVTQMGQEVILRCVPISNHLYFYWYRQILGQKVEFLVSFYNNEISEKSEIFDDQFSVERPDGSNFTLKIRSTKLEDSAMYFCASRRVLRTDNYGYTFGSGTRLTVV.

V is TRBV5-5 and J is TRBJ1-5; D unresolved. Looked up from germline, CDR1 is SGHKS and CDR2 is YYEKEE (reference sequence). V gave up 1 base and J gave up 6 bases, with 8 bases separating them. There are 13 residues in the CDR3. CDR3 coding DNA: TGTGCCAGCAGCTTGATCTTTAGTCAGCCCCAGCATTTT. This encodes CASSLIFSQPQHF.

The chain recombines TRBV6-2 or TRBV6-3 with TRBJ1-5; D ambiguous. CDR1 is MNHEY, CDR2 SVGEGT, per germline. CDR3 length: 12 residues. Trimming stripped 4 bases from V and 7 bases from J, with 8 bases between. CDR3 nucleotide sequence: TGTGCCAGCAGTTCCAGTCACCAGCCCCAGCATTTT. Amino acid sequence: CASSSSHQPQHF.

CDR3 residues: CASSEDLQGNNQPQHF. In DNA, the CDR3 is TGTGCCAGCAGCGAGGACCTCCAGGGGAACAATCAGCCCCAGCATTTT. V gene TRBV25-1 combines with J gene TRBJ1-5; TRBD1 might be the D (6 bases). This CDR3 is 16 amino acids long. The germline V and J ends were trimmed by 6 bases and 3 bases, with 18 bases remaining between them. Germline CDR1 is MGHDK and CDR2 is SYGVNS. The full variable domain, completed using reference TRBV25-1 and TRBJ1-5, is EADIYQTPRYLVIGTGKKITLECSQTMGHDKMYWYQQDPGMELHLIHYSYGVNSTEKGDLSSESTVSRIRTEHFPLTLESARPSHTSQYLCASSEDLQGNNQPQHFGDGTRLSIL.

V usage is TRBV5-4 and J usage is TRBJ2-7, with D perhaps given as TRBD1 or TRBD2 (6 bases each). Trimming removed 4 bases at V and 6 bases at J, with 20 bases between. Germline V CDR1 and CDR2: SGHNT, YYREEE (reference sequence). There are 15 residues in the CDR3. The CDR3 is CASSAPRGEEGEQYF. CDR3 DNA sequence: TGTGCCAGCAGCGCCCCAAGGGGGGAAGAGGGCGAGCAGTACTTC.

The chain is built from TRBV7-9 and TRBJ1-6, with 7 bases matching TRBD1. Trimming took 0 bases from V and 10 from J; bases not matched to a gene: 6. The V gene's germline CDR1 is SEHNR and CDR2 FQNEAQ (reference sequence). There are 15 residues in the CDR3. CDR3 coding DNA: TGTGCCAGCAGCTTAGCGAACAGGGGAGGCTCACCCCTCCACTTT. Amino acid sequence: CASSLANRGGSPLHF.

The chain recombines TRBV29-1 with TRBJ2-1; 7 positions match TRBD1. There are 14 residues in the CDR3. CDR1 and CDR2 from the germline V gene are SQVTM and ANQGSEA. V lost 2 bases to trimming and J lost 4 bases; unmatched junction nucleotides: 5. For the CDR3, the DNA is TGCAGCGTTGAAAGGGGGACAGATTACAATGAGCAGTTCTTC. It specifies CSVERGTDYNEQFF.

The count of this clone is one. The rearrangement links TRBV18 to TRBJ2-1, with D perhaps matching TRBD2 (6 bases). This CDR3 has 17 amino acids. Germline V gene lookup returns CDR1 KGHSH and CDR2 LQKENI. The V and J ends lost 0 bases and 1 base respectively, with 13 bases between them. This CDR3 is CASSPPVGSGSYNEQFF. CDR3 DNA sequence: TGTGCCAGCTCACCACCGGTCGGTAGCGGATCCTACAATGAGCAGTTCTTC. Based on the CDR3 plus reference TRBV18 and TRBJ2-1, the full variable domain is NAGVMQNPRHLVRRRGQEARLRCSPMKGHSHVYWYRQLPEEGLKFMVYLQKENIIDESGMPKERFSAEFPKEGPSILRIQQVVRGDSAAYFCASSPPVGSGSYNEQFFGPGTRLTVL.

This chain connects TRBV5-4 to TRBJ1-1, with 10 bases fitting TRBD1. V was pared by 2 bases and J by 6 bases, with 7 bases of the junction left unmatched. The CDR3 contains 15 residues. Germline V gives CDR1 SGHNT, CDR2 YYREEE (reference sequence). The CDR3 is CASSLLPTGGSEAFF. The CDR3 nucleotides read TGTGCCAGCAGCTTACTACCGACAGGGGGCTCTGAAGCTTTCTTT.

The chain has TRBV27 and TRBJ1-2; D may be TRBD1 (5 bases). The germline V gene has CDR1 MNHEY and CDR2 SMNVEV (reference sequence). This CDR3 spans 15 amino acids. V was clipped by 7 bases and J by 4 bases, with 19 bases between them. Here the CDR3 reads CASIWRQGESYGYTF. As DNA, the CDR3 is TGTGCCAGCATTTGGCGGCAGGGAGAGAGCTATGGCTACACCTTC.

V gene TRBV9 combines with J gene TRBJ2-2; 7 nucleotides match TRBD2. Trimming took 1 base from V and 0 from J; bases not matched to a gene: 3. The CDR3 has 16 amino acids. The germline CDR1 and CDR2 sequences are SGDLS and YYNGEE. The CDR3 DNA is TGTGCCAGCAGCGTAAGTAGCGGGCCGAACACCGGGGAGCTGTTTTTT. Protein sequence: CASSVSSGPNTGELFF.

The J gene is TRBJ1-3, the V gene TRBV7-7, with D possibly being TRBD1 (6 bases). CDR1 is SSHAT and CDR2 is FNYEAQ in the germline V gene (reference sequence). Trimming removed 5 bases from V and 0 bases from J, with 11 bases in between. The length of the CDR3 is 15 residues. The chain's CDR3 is CASSPGQSSGNTIYF. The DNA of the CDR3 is TGTGCCAGCAGCCCAGGACAGAGCTCTGGAAACACCATATATTTT.

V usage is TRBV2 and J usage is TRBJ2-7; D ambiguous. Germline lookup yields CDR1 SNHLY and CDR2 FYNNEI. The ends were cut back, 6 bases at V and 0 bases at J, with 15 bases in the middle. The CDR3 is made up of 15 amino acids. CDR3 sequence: CASRDLIHRSYEQYF. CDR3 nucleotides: TGTGCCAGCAGGGACCTCATACACCGCTCCTACGAGCAGTACTTC.

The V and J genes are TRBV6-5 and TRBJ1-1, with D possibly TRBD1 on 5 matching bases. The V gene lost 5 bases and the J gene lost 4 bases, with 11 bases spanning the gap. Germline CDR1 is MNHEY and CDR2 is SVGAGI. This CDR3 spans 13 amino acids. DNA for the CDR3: TGTGCCAGCAGTCCAGGGCCGCGCACTGAAGCTTTCTTT. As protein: CASSPGPRTEAFF.

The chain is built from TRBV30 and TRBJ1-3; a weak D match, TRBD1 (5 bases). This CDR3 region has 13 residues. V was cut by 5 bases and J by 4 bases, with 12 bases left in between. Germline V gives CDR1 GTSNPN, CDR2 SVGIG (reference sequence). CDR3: CAWGAGSGNTIYF. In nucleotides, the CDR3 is TGTGCCTGGGGGGCAGGGTCAGGAAACACCATATATTTT.

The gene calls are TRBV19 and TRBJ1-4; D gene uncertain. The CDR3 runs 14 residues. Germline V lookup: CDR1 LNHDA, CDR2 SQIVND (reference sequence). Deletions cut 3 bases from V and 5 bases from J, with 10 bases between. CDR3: CASSMRLLNEKLFF. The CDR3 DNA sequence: TGTGCCAGTAGTATGAGACTTCTAAATGAAAAACTGTTTTTT.

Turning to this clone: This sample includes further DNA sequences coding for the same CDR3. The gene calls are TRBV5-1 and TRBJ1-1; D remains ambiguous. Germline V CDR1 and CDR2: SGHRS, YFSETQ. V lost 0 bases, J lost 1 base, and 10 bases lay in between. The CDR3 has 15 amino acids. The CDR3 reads CASSLGYGENTEAFF. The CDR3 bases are TGCGCCAGCAGCTTGGGGTACGGCGAGAACACTGAAGCTTTCTTT. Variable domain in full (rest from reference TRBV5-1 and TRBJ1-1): KAGVTQTPRYLIKTRGQQVTLSCSPISGHRSVSWYQQTPGQGLQFLFEYFSETQRNKGNFPGRFSGRQFSNSRSEMNVSTLELGDSALYLCASSLGYGENTEAFFGQGTRLTVV.

Here the CDR3 DNA reads TGTGCCAGCAGCGTGACTAGTTCCTACAATGAGCAGTTCTTC. Its translation is CASSVTSSYNEQFF. The chain recombines TRBV9 with TRBJ2-1; TRBD2 is a possible D gene (6 bases). The germline CDR1 and CDR2 sequences are SGDLS and YYNGEE. Trimming shortened V by 2 bases and J by 1 base, and 7 bases separated the two germline ends. The CDR3 is 14 amino acids.